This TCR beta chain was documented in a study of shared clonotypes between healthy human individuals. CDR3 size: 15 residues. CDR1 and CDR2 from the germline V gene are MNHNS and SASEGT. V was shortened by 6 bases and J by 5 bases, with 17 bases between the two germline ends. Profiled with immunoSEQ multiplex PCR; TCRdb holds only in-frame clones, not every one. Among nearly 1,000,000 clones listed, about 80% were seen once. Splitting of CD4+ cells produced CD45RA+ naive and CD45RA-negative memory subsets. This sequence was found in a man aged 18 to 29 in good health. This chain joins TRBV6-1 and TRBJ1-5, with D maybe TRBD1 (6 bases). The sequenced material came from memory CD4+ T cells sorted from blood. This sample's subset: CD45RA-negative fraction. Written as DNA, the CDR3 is TGTGCCAGCAGCCCTCGGGGGCCCGGGGATCAGCCCCAGCATTTT. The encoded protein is CASSPRGPGDQPQHF.